Following are 27 T cell receptor beta chains from one sample sequenced in a study of Ad26.COV2.S vaccination and SARS-CoV-2 variants. The treatment is: some 20 received Ad26.COV2.S at low or high dose, single or two shots; 5 received placebo; per-sample allocation not given. Samples came from day 63 after the first vaccine or placebo injection. Clones were read by immunoSEQ multiplex PCR, and TCRdb kept only the in-frame ones, dropping some. Here the sample spans 300,000 to 350,000 clones, more than 85% being singletons. Material: peripheral blood, obtained in a trial of Ad26.COV2.S vaccine versus placebo. The receptors here all came from a person between 18 and 60 years old who received the Ad26.COV2.S COVID-19 vaccine or a placebo.

This clone was counted a few times. The genes are TRBV6-5 and TRBJ2-7; TRBD2 might be the D (5 bases). This CDR3 is 13 amino acids long. Germline lookup yields CDR1 MNHEY and CDR2 SVGAGI. Trimming removed 6 bases at V and 0 bases at J, with 9 bases between. The CDR3 reads CASSRTDSYEQYF. The CDR3 DNA reads as TGTGCCAGCAGCCGGACTGACTCCTACGAGCAGTACTTC.

The rearrangement links TRBV9 to TRBJ2-1; 11 nucleotides align to TRBD2. This CDR3 is built from 15 residues. V dropped 4 bases and J dropped 3; count of bases not matched to a gene: 3. Germline V gene data show CDR1 as SGDLS and CDR2 as YYNGEE. The CDR3 here is CASSPSGRLYNEQFF. Written as DNA, the CDR3 is TGTGCCAGCAGCCCTAGCGGGAGGCTCTACAATGAGCAGTTCTTC.

The rearrangement joins TRBV6-6 to TRBJ1-1; D perhaps matches TRBD1 (5 bases). The V end was cut by 8 bases, the J end by 5 bases, with 15 bases between. The length of the CDR3 is 13 residues. CDR1 MNHNY and CDR2 SVGAGI come from the germline V gene (reference sequence). The CDR3 DNA is TGTGCCAGCGCTCGAGGGGCGATAACTGAAGCTTTCTTT. Translation: CASARGAITEAFF.

V is TRBV28 and J is TRBJ2-3; D is uncertain. The germline V gene has CDR1 MDHEN and CDR2 SYDVKM. This CDR3 comprises 13 residues. Trimming shortened V by 10 bases and J by 1 base, and 12 bases separated the two germline ends. The chain's CDR3 is CATSITRTDTQYF. The CDR3, as DNA: TGTGCCACTTCGATTACCCGCACAGATACGCAGTATTTT. Together with reference TRBV28 and TRBJ2-3, the CDR3 gives the full variable domain: DVKVTQSSRYLVKRTGEKVFLECVQDMDHENMFWYRQDPGLGLRLIYFSYDVKMKEKGDIPEGYSVSREKKERFSLILESASTNQTSMYLCATSITRTDTQYFGPGTRLTVL.

The genes are TRBV10-1 and TRBJ1-6; 9 bases are shared with TRBD1. With 9 bases clipped from V and 9 bases from J, the junction kept 3 bases outside the gene matches. The CDR3 totals 12 residues. The germline CDR1 and CDR2 sequences are WNHNN and SYGVQD (reference sequence). CDR3 sequence reads: CASYRGRSPLHF. The CDR3 nucleotides are TGCGCCAGTTACAGGGGGCGTTCACCCCTCCACTTT.

The J gene is TRBJ1-5, the V gene TRBV2; 10 nucleotides align to TRBD1. V lost 6 bases and J lost 3; bases outside the gene matches: 5. The CDR3 is 15 amino acids. Germline CDR1 and CDR2: SNHLY and FYNNEI. The CDR3 spells CASSSGTGVNQPQHF. DNA of the CDR3: TGTGCCAGCAGCAGCGGGACAGGGGTCAATCAGCCCCAGCATTTT.

This clone was detected once. The chain links TRBV3-1 (or the pseudogene TRBV3-2) to TRBJ2-7, with 7 bases lining up with TRBD1. The germline V gene encodes CDR1 LGHDT and CDR2 YNNKEL (reference sequence). There are 14 residues in the CDR3. The V and J ends lost 6 bases and 2 bases, in that order; junction bases with no gene match: 7. The CDR3 coding sequence is TGTGCCAGCAGTGACAGGGAATGGGCCTACGAGCAGTACTTC. It codes for CASSDREWAYEQYF.

This clone is a singleton in its sample. The chain has TRBV5-5 and TRBJ1-1; the match to TRBD1 covers 9 bases. CDR3 length: 15 amino acids. J was trimmed by 2 bases and V by 5 bases; bases with no gene match: 7. CDR1 and CDR2 (germline): SGHKS, YYEKEE (reference sequence). CDR3 loop: CASSRGTGLNTEAFF. The CDR3 DNA is TGTGCCAGCAGTCGCGGGACAGGGCTAAACACTGAAGCTTTCTTT.

The chain is built from TRBV4-1 and TRBJ2-7; TRBD2 aligns across 11 bases. Germline CDR1 is MGHRA and CDR2 is YSYEKL. CDR3 length equals 17 residues. J gave up 0 bases and V 0 bases, and 4 bases lay outside the gene matches. CDR3 coding DNA: TGCGCCAGCAGCCAAGATTATCTAGCGGGGGGCTCCTACGAGCAGTACTTC. It specifies CASSQDYLAGGSYEQYF.

The chain combines TRBV28 with TRBJ2-7, with D hard to call. The CDR3 totals 13 residues. Germline lookup yields CDR1 MDHEN and CDR2 SYDVKM. V lost 3 bases and J lost 0, with 6 bases in between. CDR3: CASSFAGSYEQYF. DNA for the CDR3: TGTGCCAGCAGTTTCGCTGGCTCCTACGAGCAGTACTTC.

This sequence joins TRBV9 and TRBJ2-1; the D is unclear. Germline-derived CDR1 and CDR2 are SGDLS and YYNGEE. CDR3 length: 13 residues. The germline V and J ends were trimmed by 0 bases and 4 bases, with 5 bases remaining between them. The chain's CDR3 is CASSVEQYNEQFF. In DNA, the CDR3 is TGTGCCAGCAGCGTAGAACAGTACAATGAGCAGTTCTTC.

This sequence joins TRBV6-6 and TRBJ1-5; 7 bases align to TRBD1. With 7 bases clipped from V and 0 bases from J, the junction kept 6 bases outside the gene matches. Looked up from germline, CDR1 is MNHNY and CDR2 is SVGAGI (reference sequence). The CDR3 totals 15 residues. CDR3 nucleotide sequence: TGTGCCAGCACTCTACAGGGGTATAGCAATCAGCCCCAGCATTTT. Translation gives CASTLQGYSNQPQHF.

The chain recombines TRBV7-2 with TRBJ1-1; D is unresolved. Germline assignment: CDR1 SGHTA and CDR2 FQGNSA. The CDR3 spans 16 residues. V was clipped by 5 bases and J by 4 bases, with 20 bases between them. Written as DNA, the CDR3 is TGTGCCAGCAGCGTAGACCCGGGAACCCGGTCCACTGAAGCTTTCTTT. It encodes CASSVDPGTRSTEAFF.

The chain links TRBV29-1 to TRBJ1-1; D gene unclear. From germline, CDR1 is SQVTM and CDR2 ANQGSEA. V gave up 3 bases and J gave up 4 bases, with 9 bases separating them. The CDR3 contains 12 residues. CDR3 coding DNA: TGCAGCGTTGACCAGGAAGGCACTGAAGCTTTCTTT. Translated, it gives CSVDQEGTEAFF.

CDR3 bases: TGTGCCAGCAGTTCCCCCCAGGCCTACACTGAAGCTTTCTTT. Amino acids: CASSSPQAYTEAFF. The V gene is TRBV28, the J gene TRBJ1-1; D is ambiguous. Germline V gene lookup returns CDR1 MDHEN and CDR2 SYDVKM. V was shortened by 4 bases and J by 3 bases, with 12 bases between the two germline ends. The CDR3 contains 14 residues.

The chain combines TRBV3-1 (or the pseudogene TRBV3-2) with TRBJ2-1, with TRBD2 matching 7 bases. Germline-derived CDR1 and CDR2 are LGHDT and YNNKEL (reference sequence). V lost 4 bases to trimming and J lost 7 bases; unmatched junction nucleotides: 10. This CDR3 is built from 15 residues. The CDR3 region is CASSPGGRARNEQFF. CDR3 bases: TGTGCCAGCAGCCCTGGGGGGAGGGCAAGGAATGAGCAGTTCTTC.

The chain combines TRBV7-9 with TRBJ1-2; D ambiguous. Deletions cut 3 bases from V and 3 bases from J, with 14 bases between. Looked up from germline, CDR1 is SEHNR and CDR2 is FQNEAQ (reference sequence). CDR3 size: 15 residues. This CDR3 is CASSFGRLGDYGYTF. The CDR3 DNA reads as TGTGCCAGCAGCTTTGGAAGGTTGGGAGACTATGGCTACACCTTC.

The chain joins TRBV4-1 to TRBJ2-7; possibly TRBD2 for D (6 bases). There are 14 residues in the CDR3. Germline V gives CDR1 MGHRA, CDR2 YSYEKL. V lost 0 bases and J 3 bases, leaving 9 bases between the germline ends. Written as DNA, the CDR3 is TGCGCCAGCAGCCAAGATGGGGAGGTCTACGAGCAGTACTTC. Protein product: CASSQDGEVYEQYF.

The gene calls are TRBV6-2 or TRBV6-3 and TRBJ2-6; the D is unclear. The CDR3 runs to 16 residues. The germline CDR1 and CDR2 sequences are MNHEY and SVGEGT. Between the trimmed V and J ends, which lost 5 bases and 0 bases, there was a span of 11 bases. CDR3 nucleotide sequence: TGTGCCAGCAGTGGAGAACACCCCTCTGGGGCCAACGTCCTGACTTTC. It yields the protein CASSGEHPSGANVLTF.

This clone was detected once. This chain joins TRBV7-9 and TRBJ1-3; 7 nucleotides match TRBD1. CDR3 length: 16 residues. The V gene's germline CDR1 is SEHNR and CDR2 FQNEAQ (reference sequence). Losses at the gene ends were 2 bases for V and 0 bases for J; bases not matched to a gene: 4. CDR3 residues: CASSLMTGSSGNTIYF. The CDR3 DNA reads TGTGCCAGCAGCTTAATGACAGGGAGCTCTGGAAACACCATATATTTT.

The CDR3 DNA sequence: TGCGCCAGCAGCTTGGGGGACAATGAGCAGTTCTTC. Translating it yields CASSLGDNEQFF. The chain couples TRBV5-1 to TRBJ2-1; D gene unclear. V was clipped by 0 bases and J by 5 bases, with 3 bases between them. Germline V gene data show CDR1 as SGHRS and CDR2 as YFSETQ. This CDR3 has 12 amino acids.

This clone was detected only a few times. V usage is TRBV5-1 and J usage is TRBJ2-7; a weak D match, TRBD2 (5 bases). This CDR3 spans 12 amino acids. In germline, CDR1 is SGHRS, CDR2 YFSETQ. V was trimmed by 1 base and J by 9 bases, leaving 11 bases between them. The CDR3 spells CASSLSGFGQYF. CDR3 DNA: TGCGCCAGCAGCTTGTCGGGGTTCGGGCAGTACTTC.

This chain connects TRBV5-5 to TRBJ2-7; TRBD2 matches 7 bases. Germline V lookup: CDR1 SGHKS, CDR2 YYEKEE (reference sequence). The V and J ends lost 4 bases and 3 bases, in that order; junction bases with no gene match: 4. CDR3 length: 13 amino acids. The CDR3 sequence: CASSAGDFYEQYF. The CDR3, as DNA: TGTGCCAGCAGCGCGGGGGACTTCTACGAGCAGTACTTC.

The V gene is TRBV19, the J gene TRBJ1-2; D is uncertain. This CDR3 spans 13 amino acids. The ends were cut back, 5 bases at V and 7 bases at J, with 14 bases in the middle. CDR1 is LNHDA, CDR2 SQIVND, per germline (reference sequence). The CDR3 DNA follows: TGTGCCAGTAGTCCTCAGGTGGGGTCTGGCTACACCTTC. It codes for CASSPQVGSGYTF.

V gene TRBV29-1 combines with J gene TRBJ2-1, with 9 bases lining up with TRBD2. The junction had 11 bases not matched to a gene; V was cut back by 7 bases and J by 7 bases. Germline CDR1 is SQVTM and CDR2 is ANQGSEA. There are 14 residues in the CDR3. The CDR3 loop reads CSGFGAGGPNEQFF. CDR3 bases: TGCAGCGGTTTTGGGGCGGGAGGGCCGAATGAGCAGTTCTTC.

The chain combines TRBV6-5 with TRBJ2-1, with D maybe TRBD1 (5 bases). Trimming took off 6 bases at V and 2 bases at J, with 11 bases between the two ends. This CDR3 has 14 amino acids. The germline gives CDR1 MNHEY, CDR2 SVGAGI. CDR3 sequence: CASRGVKTYNEQFF. The DNA for the CDR3 is TGTGCCAGCAGAGGGGTCAAGACCTACAATGAGCAGTTCTTC.

This chain uses TRBV19 with TRBJ2-3, with 9 positions matching TRBD1. Unmatched junction bases numbered 17, after V lost 9 bases and J lost 4 bases. The germline V gene encodes CDR1 LNHDA and CDR2 SQIVND (reference sequence). The CDR3 consists of 17 residues. This chain's CDR3 is CASSPVRDRAGPDTQYF. The CDR3, as DNA: TGTGCCAGCAGTCCTGTCCGGGACAGGGCGGGCCCAGATACGCAGTATTTT.